These 6 T cell receptor beta chains came from one sample sequenced in a study of blood T cell repertoires in COVID-19. The method was immunoSEQ multiplex PCR; TCRdb's version includes in-frame clones alone and lacks a portion of them. The sample has around 65,000 clones; around 83% are singletons. Sequenced: peripheral blood. All receptors come from a human donor in a cohort sampled during active COVID-19.

The J gene is TRBJ1-3, the V gene TRBV12-3 or TRBV12-4; D gene ambiguous. CDR3 length: 13 amino acids. Deletions cut 6 bases from V and 2 bases from J, with 8 bases between. The CDR3 sequence: CASSPGAGNTIYF. The CDR3, as DNA: TGTGCCAGCAGCCCCGGGGCTGGAAACACCATATATTTT.

This clone was detected many times. The chain joins TRBV5-1 to TRBJ1-3, with D maybe TRBD1 (5 bases). V dropped 0 bases and J dropped 1 base, with 5 bases sitting between them. Looked up from germline, CDR1 is SGHRS and CDR2 is YFSETQ. This CDR3 spans 14 amino acids. The CDR3 DNA sequence: TGCGCCAGCAGCTTGGAGGGGTCTGGAAACACCATATATTTT. It specifies CASSLEGSGNTIYF.

The rearrangement links TRBV5-6 to TRBJ2-5, with D possibly matching TRBD2 (5 bases). Per germline, CDR1 SGHDT and CDR2 YYEEEE. This CDR3 has 14 amino acids. Trimming removed 4 bases from V and 3 bases from J, with 13 bases in between. The chain's CDR3 is CASSPRRAEETQYF. DNA of the CDR3: TGTGCCAGCAGCCCCCGGAGAGCGGAAGAGACCCAGTACTTC.

The gene calls are TRBV5-5 and TRBJ2-3; 10 bases line up with TRBD1. From germline, CDR1 is SGHKS and CDR2 YYEKEE (reference sequence). V shed 4 bases and J 4 bases; nucleotides not matched to a gene: 9. The CDR3 sequence is 16 residues long. Written as DNA, the CDR3 is TGTGCCAGCAGCGAGCTAGGGACAGGGGTCCCAGATACGCAGTATTTT. It is translated as CASSELGTGVPDTQYF.

V usage is TRBV7-8 and J usage is TRBJ1-5; D remains ambiguous. Trimming took off 3 bases at V and 0 bases at J, with 9 bases between the two ends. The CDR3 spans 15 residues. Germline V gives CDR1 SGHVS, CDR2 FQNEAQ. CDR3 sequence: CASSFLLNSNQPQHF. CDR3 in DNA: TGTGCCAGCAGCTTCCTACTGAATAGCAATCAGCCCCAGCATTTT.

In its sample, this clone was seen a few times. The rearrangement joins TRBV6-4 to TRBJ1-2, with TRBD1 identical over 9 bases. Trimming removed 6 bases from V and 4 bases from J; junction bases left unmatched: 12. Germline values: CDR1 MRHNA, CDR2 SNTAGT. The CDR3 covers 16 residues. CDR3 bases: TGTGCCAGCAGCGACGTTTGGGACAGGGAGGGCTATGGCTACACCTTC. Translated: CASSDVWDREGYGYTF.